Listed here are 28 T cell receptor beta chains from one sample, sequenced in a study of T cell responses to AZD1222 COVID-19 vaccine listed by TCRdb under 2021. The time point label of this sample denotes: about 28 days (+/-7) after the second vaccine dose. The meaning of the sample's treatment or condition label: meningococcal conjugate vaccine given as trial control. Libraries were prepared through the immunoSEQ multiplex PCR assay. TCRdb retrieved this table from immuneACCESS and kept in-frame rearrangements only. Not all clones are present; in checked studies, unresolved V genes account for under half, and no reason is known for the remainder. The sample has around 140,000 clones on record, under 95% of them singletons. Around 7.6% of the sample belongs to the ten largest clones. The sequencing here drew on peripheral blood, taken 28 days after the second dose of the MenACWY control vaccine. Receptors were obtained from an adult who received the MenACWY meningococcal vaccine as a control.

The J gene is TRBJ2-5, the V gene TRBV24-1; 7 bases match TRBD1. Germline V CDR1 and CDR2: KGHDR, SFDVKD. V lost 3 bases and J lost 5; bases outside the gene matches: 8. The CDR3 is 15 amino acids. CDR3 sequence (DNA): TGTGCCACCAGTGATGAGGCCAGGGGGTTTGAGACCCAGTACTTC. This translates into CATSDEARGFETQYF.

This CDR3 reads CASSLDLDSRSYEQYF. Here the CDR3 DNA reads TGTGCCAGCAGCTTAGATCTGGACAGCCGATCCTACGAGCAGTACTTC. The genes are TRBV11-2 and TRBJ2-7, with D tentatively TRBD1 (6 bases). This CDR3 is 16 amino acids long. V gave up 0 bases and J gave up 1 base, with 13 bases separating them. Germline CDR1 and CDR2: SGHAT and FQNNGV.

The chain employs TRBV7-2 and TRBJ2-7; TRBD1 matches at 8 bases. The CDR3 spans 11 residues. From germline, CDR1 is SGHTA and CDR2 FQGNSA. V dropped 6 bases and J dropped 7; count of bases not matched to a gene: 2. The CDR3 sequence is CASRDRAEQYF. The CDR3, as DNA: TGTGCCAGCAGGGACAGGGCTGAGCAGTACTTC.

V is TRBV29-1 and J is TRBJ1-2, with D possibly matching TRBD1 (5 bases). From germline, CDR1 is SQVTM and CDR2 ANQGSEA. The CDR3 sequence is 12 residues long. V was trimmed by 4 bases and J by 6 bases, leaving 12 bases between them. This chain's CDR3 is CSVVGAPHGYTF. CDR3 DNA: TGCAGCGTTGTTGGGGCCCCCCATGGCTACACCTTC. Variable domain in full (rest from reference TRBV29-1 and TRBJ1-2): SAVISQKPSRDICQRGTSLTIQCQVDSQVTMMFWYRQQPGQSLTLIATANQGSEATYESGFVIDKFPISRPNLTFSTLTVSNMSPEDSSIYLCSVVGAPHGYTFGSGTRLTVV.

The chain joins TRBV14 to TRBJ2-5; 8 bases line up with TRBD1. This CDR3 has 16 amino acids. V trimming: 4 bases; J trimming: 2 bases; junction bases outside the gene matches: 9. Germline CDR1 reads SGHDN; CDR2 reads FVKESK. This CDR3 is CASSRHGTGLQETQYF. For the CDR3, the DNA is TGTGCCAGCAGCCGACACGGGACAGGTCTACAAGAGACCCAGTACTTC.

The chain carries TRBV7-2 and TRBJ2-7; 12 bases fit TRBD2. V lost 2 bases, J lost 0 bases, and 8 bases stayed unmatched. This CDR3 is 18 amino acids long. The V gene's germline CDR1 is SGHTA and CDR2 FQGNSA. CDR3 loop: CASSLKPSGGASSYEQYF. The DNA of the CDR3 is TGTGCCAGCAGCTTAAAGCCTAGCGGGGGGGCCAGCTCCTACGAGCAGTACTTC.

V and J are TRBV6-5 and TRBJ1-1; TRBD1 is a possible D gene (5 bases). This CDR3 has 14 residues. CDR1 is MNHEY, CDR2 SVGAGI, per germline. The germline V and J ends were trimmed by 5 bases and 0 bases, with 10 bases remaining between them. The CDR3 reads CASSRQILNTEAFF. The CDR3 nucleotides are TGTGCCAGCAGTCGACAGATTCTGAACACTGAAGCTTTCTTT.

The CDR3 nucleotides are TGTGCCAGCAGCCAATTGGAGGGTTCAGCTTTCTTT. This encodes CASSQLEGSAFF. The V gene is TRBV3-1 (or the pseudogene TRBV3-2), the J gene TRBJ1-1; D not certain. The CDR3 has 12 amino acids. Germline values: CDR1 LGHDT, CDR2 YNNKEL (reference sequence). V lost 2 bases to trimming and J lost 10 bases, with 11 bases between them.

J is TRBJ2-3 and V is TRBV27; 11 bases fit TRBD2. Germline trimming cut 4 bases from V and 6 bases from J; bases unmatched to any gene: 18. This CDR3 has 19 residues. The germline V gene encodes CDR1 MNHEY and CDR2 SMNVEV (reference sequence). The CDR3 DNA sequence: TGTGCCAGCAGTTCCACCCCCCCAGTAGCGGGAGGGCCTTCGGATACGCAGTATTTT. Its translation is CASSSTPPVAGGPSDTQYF.

This clone is a singleton in its sample. The rearrangement links TRBV28 to TRBJ2-5, with a possible D match to TRBD2 (6 bases). CDR3 length equals 15 residues. The V end was cut by 4 bases, the J end by 2 bases, with 14 bases between. CDR1 MDHEN and CDR2 SYDVKM come from the germline V gene. The DNA of the CDR3 is TGTGCCAGCAGTTCATCGGGAGAGGCTCAAGAGACCCAGTACTTC. It yields the protein CASSSSGEAQETQYF.

This chain joins TRBV7-8 and TRBJ2-3; 9 nucleotides agree with TRBD2. This CDR3 has 17 residues. The junction had 7 bases not matched to a gene; V was cut back by 1 base and J by 2 bases. The germline V gene has CDR1 SGHVS and CDR2 FQNEAQ. CDR3 protein: CASSLGPTSGYTDTQYF. CDR3 DNA: TGTGCCAGCAGCTTAGGACCGACTAGCGGATACACAGATACGCAGTATTTT. The full variable domain, its missing parts supplied by reference TRBV7-8 and TRBJ2-3, is GAGVSQSPRYKVAKRGQDVALRCDPISGHVSLFWYQQALGQGPEFLTYFQNEAQLDKSGLPSDRFFAERPEGSVSTLKIQRTQQEDSAVYLCASSLGPTSGYTDTQYFGPGTRLTVL.

The chain couples TRBV4-3 to TRBJ1-2; the match to TRBD1 covers 9 bases. Germline loops: CDR1 LGHNA, CDR2 YSLEER. This CDR3 has 16 amino acids. V shed 0 bases and J 4 bases; nucleotides not matched to a gene: 6. CDR3 sequence: CASSQEGTGGFYGYTF. CDR3 nucleotide sequence: TGCGCCAGCAGCCAAGAAGGAACAGGGGGCTTCTATGGCTACACCTTC.

This sequence joins TRBV7-2 and TRBJ2-7; D remains ambiguous. The CDR3 extends over 14 amino acids. The ends were cut back, 3 bases at V and 3 bases at J, with 12 bases in the middle. Germline V CDR1 and CDR2: SGHTA, FQGNSA. The CDR3 sequence is CASSFSLTHYEQYF. DNA of the CDR3: TGTGCCAGCAGCTTTTCCCTCACCCACTACGAGCAGTACTTC.

The chain is built from TRBV5-1 and TRBJ2-7, with a weak D call TRBD1 (6 bases). Per germline, CDR1 SGHRS and CDR2 YFSETQ. The germline V and J ends were trimmed by 0 bases and 4 bases, with 14 bases remaining between them. CDR3 length: 15 amino acids. CDR3 in amino acids: CASSLATGSLYEQYF. DNA of the CDR3: TGCGCCAGCAGCTTGGCGACAGGCTCCCTTTACGAGCAGTACTTC.

The J gene is TRBJ2-7, the V gene TRBV19, with a weak D call TRBD1 (5 bases). This CDR3 is 14 amino acids long. Germline CDR1 and CDR2: LNHDA and SQIVND (reference sequence). V shed 5 bases and J shed 2 bases, with 13 bases lying between them. For the CDR3, the DNA is TGTGCCAGTAGTTTTTCAGGGTACGCCTACGAGCAGTACTTC. Translation gives CASSFSGYAYEQYF.

The chain carries TRBV29-1 and TRBJ2-3; TRBD2 agrees at 10 bases. The CDR3 is 14 residues long. The J segment lost 2 bases and the V segment lost 4 bases, leaving 3 bases of the junction unmatched. Germline loops: CDR1 SQVTM, CDR2 ANQGSEA. CDR3 in amino acids: CSVGGTSDTDTQYF. The DNA of the CDR3 is TGCAGCGTTGGTGGGACTAGCGACACAGATACGCAGTATTTT.

The chain is built from TRBV7-9 and TRBJ1-2; 9 bases agree with TRBD1. Germline CDR1 SEHNR, CDR2 FQNEAQ (reference sequence). V was pared by 5 bases and J by 4 bases, with 8 bases of the junction left unmatched. The length of the CDR3 is 15 residues. CDR3 sequence: CASSPGDRESYGYTF. The CDR3 coding sequence is TGTGCCAGCAGCCCGGGGGACAGGGAAAGCTATGGCTACACCTTC. Combining the CDR3 with reference TRBV7-9 and TRBJ1-2 gives the whole variable domain DTGVSQNPRHKITKRGQNVTFRCDPISEHNRLYWYRQTLGQGPEFLTYFQNEAQLEKSRLLSDRFSAERPKGSFSTLEIQRTEQGDSAMYLCASSPGDRESYGYTFGSGTRLTVV.

This chain connects TRBV6-2 or TRBV6-3 to TRBJ2-7, with no clear D. The CDR3 is 13 residues long. Trimming stripped 2 bases from V and 5 bases from J, with 10 bases between. From germline, CDR1 is MNHEY and CDR2 SVGEGT. CDR3 nucleotide sequence: TGTGCCAGCAGTTACACCCGACTGAACGAGCAGTACTTC. Its translation is CASSYTRLNEQYF.

Only one count was recorded for this clone. The chain has TRBV18 and TRBJ1-1, with D unclear. The length of the CDR3 is 13 residues. The V end lost 2 bases, the J end lost 1 base, and 5 bases lay between the germline ends. Germline CDR1 KGHSH, CDR2 LQKENI. CDR3 DNA sequence: TGTGCCAGCTCACCAGGGGAGAACACTGAAGCTTTCTTT. Encoded protein: CASSPGENTEAFF.

In this sample, this clone turned up a few times. The rearrangement joins TRBV28 to TRBJ2-7, with 7 bases that match TRBD1. The CDR3 sequence is 14 residues long. V lost 2 bases to trimming and J lost 0 bases; unmatched junction nucleotides: 1. Germline V gene sequence: CDR1 MDHEN, CDR2 SYDVKM. The CDR3 DNA is TGTGCCAGCAGTTTAAGGGGGCTCTCCTACGAGCAGTACTTC. It codes for CASSLRGLSYEQYF.

The chain links TRBV6-5 to TRBJ2-1, with 7 bases fitting TRBD2. CDR3 length: 15 amino acids. The germline gives CDR1 MNHEY, CDR2 SVGAGI. V shed 5 bases, J shed 7 bases, and the junction held 11 bases outside the gene matches. In DNA form, the CDR3 reads TGTGCCAGCAGTCATGGGTCCGCCGGGGGGAATGAGCAGTTCTTC. Its translation: CASSHGSAGGNEQFF.

This chain links TRBV28 with TRBJ1-1, with a weak D call TRBD1 (5 bases). The germline CDR1 and CDR2 sequences are MDHEN and SYDVKM. The CDR3 length is 17 residues. Trimming left V 6 bases short and J 0 bases short, with 20 bases between. The chain's CDR3 is CASSKVPGRQLNTEAFF. The CDR3 nucleotides are TGTGCCAGCAGCAAAGTCCCGGGACGACAATTGAACACTGAAGCTTTCTTT.

J is TRBJ2-5 and V is TRBV2, with TRBD2 identical over 15 bases. From germline, CDR1 is SNHLY and CDR2 FYNNEI. V lost 5 bases, J lost 5 bases, and 6 bases stayed unmatched. This CDR3 is built from 16 residues. DNA for the CDR3: TGTGCCAGCAGTCAGGGACTAGCGGGGGGTCTCGAGACCCAGTACTTC. The encoded protein is CASSQGLAGGLETQYF.

The gene calls are TRBV4-3 and TRBJ1-5; 8 positions agree with TRBD1. The CDR3 totals 17 residues. CDR1 is LGHNA and CDR2 is YSLEER in the germline V gene. V shed 0 bases, J shed 7 bases, and the junction held 11 bases outside the gene matches. CDR3 DNA sequence: TGCGCCAGCAGCCAAGAAACAGGGGGAGGGACATACCAGCCCCAGCATTTT. Its translation is CASSQETGGGTYQPQHF.

This clone was seen once. J is TRBJ1-5 and V is TRBV19; D unclear. Germline V gene lookup returns CDR1 LNHDA and CDR2 SQIVND (reference sequence). The CDR3 has 13 amino acids. The V gene lost 3 bases and the J gene lost 6 bases, with 9 bases spanning the gap. The CDR3 DNA reads as TGTGCCAGTAGTATGTTACCCACTCAGCCCCAGCATTTT. Its protein product is CASSMLPTQPQHF.

This clone was picked up a small number of times. At one end the junction does not follow the germline gene, possibly because of a read error. The chain links TRBV2 to TRBJ2-5; D gene unclear. The CDR3 length is 14 residues. Germline CDR1 is SNHLY and CDR2 is FYNNEI. Here the CDR3 DNA reads TGTGCCGGCAGCTGGTTGGGGTACCAAGAGACCCAGTACTTC. This translates into CAGSWLGYQETQYF.

J is TRBJ2-5 and V is TRBV24-1, with 10 bases matching TRBD1. CDR3 size: 18 residues. V trimming: 3 bases; J trimming: 5 bases; junction bases outside the gene matches: 14. Germline CDR1 reads KGHDR; CDR2 reads SFDVKD. CDR3 sequence: CATSDNLQGTGDGETQYF. The CDR3 bases are TGTGCCACCAGTGATAACCTCCAGGGGACAGGGGACGGGGAGACCCAGTACTTC.

The V and J genes are TRBV13 and TRBJ1-6; no reliable D call. Per germline, CDR1 PRHDT and CDR2 FYEKMQ (reference sequence). V gave up 5 bases and J gave up 4 bases, with 15 bases separating them. The length of the CDR3 is 16 residues. CDR3 amino acids: CASSPRRGTYNSPLHF. The CDR3 nucleotides are TGTGCCAGCAGCCCTCGGCGTGGAACTTATAATTCACCCCTCCACTTT.